The source of this T cell receptor (beta chain) is a study of T cells in Graves' hyperthyroidism and ophthalmopathy. Study-level background: Upon initial diagnosis and before any treatment, peripheral blood was collected.

Per the germline V gene, CDR1 is MNHNY and CDR2 is SVGAGI (reference sequence). The CDR3 consists of 17 residues. Trimming pared 0 bases from V and 1 base from J, leaving 15 bases between. In making diagnoses, clinical symptoms, serum thyroxine and TRAb, thyroid ultrasound and orbital computed tomography were all used. What was amplified from RNA transcripts were TCR beta CDR3 regions. A first-round RT-PCR of the TCR CDR3 used the HTBI primer set. MiXCR, run by TCRdb on the multiplex PCR reads, gives a single entry per CDR3 protein. This repertoire shows 250,000 to 300,000 distinct CDR3 sequences, roughly 20% found once; its top ten account for 39%. This clonotype has a count of ten or more.

This chain links TRBV6-6 with TRBJ1-1; D not resolved. The sequence came from a man aged 45-65 years with Graves' ophthalmopathy. The sequenced sample was blood. CDR3 in amino acids: CASSYSPGVGANTEAFF. CDR3 nucleotides: TGTGCCAGCAGTTACTCCCCCGGAGTGGGAGCGAACACTGAAGCTTTCTTT.